Listed below are T cell receptor beta chains from one sample, sequenced in a study of spatial heterogeneity in lung cancer. Each CDR3 protein is one row after TCRdb ran MiXCR on the 5' RACE reads. The data show about 27,000 distinct CDR3 sequences, roughly 7.2% seen once. This sample comprised lung tumor tissue, obtained at surgery. The receptor source for this set is a male donor with early-stage non-small cell lung cancer. The CDR3 runs from the conserved cysteine through the conserved F or W. The order of the fields is CDR3 DNA, CDR3 protein, clone size, J gene, D gene, V gene. A D gene is named only where the DNA matches it firmly. Clone size is not always given. Where it is, it says once, few, many or a class for expanded clones.

TGTGCCATCAGTGAAGCAGGGGGAGGGCAGCCCCAGCATTTT,CAISEAGGGQPQHF,many,TRBJ1-5,TRBD1,TRBV10-3
TGTGCCAGCAGCTTAGTGGGGACACGGGGGGAGACCCAGTACTTC,CASSLVGTRGETQYF,-,TRBJ2-5,-,TRBV7-2
TGTGCCAGCAGTTCCCTGGGCAGTTATAGCAATCAGCCCCAGCATTTT,CASSSLGSYSNQPQHF,many,TRBJ1-5,-,TRBV6-4
TGCGCCAGCAGCCAAGAACAGGGCTCCTACGAGCAGTACTTC,CASSQEQGSYEQYF,many,TRBJ2-7,-,TRBV4-3
TGTGCCAGTACTTTCACAGGGGCCAGCGAGCAGTACTTC,CASTFTGASEQYF,many,TRBJ2-7,TRBD1,TRBV2
TGTGCCAGCAGTTTAGAAGCCGGGAATGAGCAGTTCTTC,CASSLEAGNEQFF,few,TRBJ2-1,-,TRBV12-3/TRBV12-4
TGCAGTGCTAGAGATAGGGGAAATGGTGAGCAGTTCTTC,CSARDRGNGEQFF,many,TRBJ2-1,-,TRBV20-1
TGTGCCAGCAGCTTCGACAGCTATGGCTACACCTTC,CASSFDSYGYTF,-,TRBJ1-2,-,TRBV7-2
TGTGCCAGCAGCCAAGAGGGGGGCGTGATGAACACTGAAGCTTTCTTT,CASSQEGGVMNTEAFF,many,TRBJ1-1,-,TRBV4-2
TGTGCCAGCAGCCCCCTGGGGACCGAAGAAAAACTGTTTTTT,CASSPLGTEEKLFF,medium-sized,TRBJ1-4,-,TRBV11-2
TGTGCCAGCAGCTTAGCCCCCGCCACAGGAGGAGAGACCCAGTACTTC,CASSLAPATGGETQYF,many,TRBJ2-5,-,TRBV7-8
TGTGCCAGCAGCTCTATTTATGGGCCGGGGAATTCACCCCTCCACTTT,CASSSIYGPGNSPLHF,-,TRBJ1-6,-,TRBV11-2
TGCGCCAGCAGCTTGGATGGGCAGACAAACATTCAGTACTTC,CASSLDGQTNIQYF,few,TRBJ2-4,-,TRBV5-1
TGTGCCAGTAGTATAGGAAGCAGCGGACCCAGCTACGAGCAGTACTTC,CASSIGSSGPSYEQYF,few,TRBJ2-7,-,TRBV19
TGTGCCAGCAGCTTAGCCATACTCCCCGGGACAGGGGGCGATGAGCAGTTCTTC,CASSLAILPGTGGDEQFF,once,TRBJ2-1,TRBD1,TRBV7-2
TGTGCCAGCAGTCCGGACAGGGTGTACGAGCAGTACTTC,CASSPDRVYEQYF,-,TRBJ2-7,TRBD1,TRBV2
TGCAGTGCTAGTCTTCCGGGCGCGTATAGCAATCAGCCCCAGCATTTT,CSASLPGAYSNQPQHF,few,TRBJ1-5,-,TRBV20-1
TGTGCCAGCAGCTTCCCCGGGACAGAGGCTTTCTTT,CASSFPGTEAFF,few,TRBJ1-1,TRBD1,TRBV3-1
TGTGCCAGCAGCCAAGGGGGGATAAAGTACTTC,CASSQGGIKYF,many,TRBJ2-7,-,TRBV3-1
TGTGCCAGCAGCTACGACAGGGATTATGGCTACACCTTC,CASSYDRDYGYTF,many,TRBJ1-2,TRBD1,TRBV13
TGTGCCAGCAGTGAACGGAGGGACAACGTTCTCCACTTT,CASSERRDNVLHF,many,TRBJ1-6,-,TRBV2
TGTGCCAGCAGCTTAAACCGGGCCTATGGCTACACCTTC,CASSLNRAYGYTF,many,TRBJ1-2,-,TRBV7-2